This T cell receptor beta chain was documented in a study of blood T cell repertoires in COVID-19. Study in general: The United States, Italy and Spain provided the acute and convalescent COVID-19 samples. Sources were T cells, B-cell-depleted T cells, or PBMCs; the material itself was cDNA or gDNA.

The CDR3 sequence is 16 residues long. With 2 bases clipped from V and 3 bases from J, the junction kept 10 bases outside the gene matches. Germline V CDR1 and CDR2: MGHRA, YSYEKL. Per the study methods: Nucleated cell number was recorded as an estimate derived from reference gene primer amplification. TCRdb's copy holds only in-frame clones and misses some; the assay was immunoSEQ multiplex PCR. The V and J calls and clone size were taken over from that table, and D and trimming were inferred from the DNA. The table includes approximately 35,000 clones, about 90% detected once. The V and J genes are TRBV4-1 and TRBJ2-7; 7 bases are shared with TRBD1. This clonotype was sampled from a man between 60 and 75 years old with active COVID-19. The sample taken for sequencing was peripheral blood. The CDR3 protein is CASSQPRQGANYEQYF. Written as DNA, the CDR3 is TGCGCCAGCAGCCAACCTCGACAGGGAGCTAACTACGAGCAGTACTTC.